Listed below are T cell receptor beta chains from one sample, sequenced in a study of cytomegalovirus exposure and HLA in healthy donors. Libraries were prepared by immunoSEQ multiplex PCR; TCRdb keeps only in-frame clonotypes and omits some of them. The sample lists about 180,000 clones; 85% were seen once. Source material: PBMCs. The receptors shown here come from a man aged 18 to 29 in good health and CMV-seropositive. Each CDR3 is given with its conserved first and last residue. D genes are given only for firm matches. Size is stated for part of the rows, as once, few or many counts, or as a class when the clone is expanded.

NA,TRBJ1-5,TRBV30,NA,CAWSVRPTAGIEQPQHF,TGTGCCTGGAGTGTACGCCCCACGGCGGGAATTGAACAGCCCCAGCATTTT
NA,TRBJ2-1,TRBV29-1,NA,CSALHRLTNEQFF,TGCAGCGCACTTCACAGGCTAACTAATGAGCAGTTCTTC
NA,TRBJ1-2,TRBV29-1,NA,CSVYRNYGYTF,TGCAGCGTTTACAGAAACTATGGCTACACCTTC
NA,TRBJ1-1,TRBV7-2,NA,CASSLAGGAEAFF,TGTGCCAGCAGCTTAGCGGGGGGGGCCGAAGCTTTCTTT
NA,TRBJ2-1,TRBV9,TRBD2,CASSGPGLAGEGNEQFF,TGTGCCAGCAGCGGACCGGGACTAGCGGGAGAGGGCAATGAGCAGTTCTTC
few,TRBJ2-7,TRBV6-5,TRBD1,CASRFRDRGPYEQYF,TGTGCCAGCAGGTTCCGGGACAGGGGGCCCTACGAGCAGTACTTC
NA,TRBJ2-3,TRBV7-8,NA,CASIRSSGTDTQYF,TGTGCCAGCATCCGATCCAGCGGCACAGATACGCAGTATTTT
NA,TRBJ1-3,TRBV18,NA,CASSPQSGSGNTIYF,TGTGCCAGCTCACCACAGAGTGGCTCTGGAAACACCATATATTTT
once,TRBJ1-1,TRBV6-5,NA,CASSYHDTNTEAFF,TGTGCCAGCAGTTACCACGACACGAACACTGAAGCTTTCTTT
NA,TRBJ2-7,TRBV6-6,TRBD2,CASSRGTTYEQYF,TGTGCCAGCAGTCGTGGGACTACCTACGAGCAGTACTTC
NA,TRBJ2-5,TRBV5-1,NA,CASSARGRGETQYF,TGCGCCAGCAGCGCAAGGGGAAGGGGGGAGACCCAGTACTTC
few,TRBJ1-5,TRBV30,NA,CAWSVGQTDQPQHF,TGTGCCTGGAGTGTAGGGCAGACAGATCAGCCCCAGCATTTT
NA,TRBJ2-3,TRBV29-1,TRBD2,CSVGTSGDTDTQYF,TGCAGCGTTGGGACTAGCGGGGACACAGATACGCAGTATTTT
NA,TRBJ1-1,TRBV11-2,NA,CASSLGGLEAFF,TGTGCCAGCAGCTTAGGGGGCCTTGAAGCTTTCTTT
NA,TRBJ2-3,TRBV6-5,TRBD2,CASRRTSGVTDTQYF,TGTGCCAGCAGGCGGACTAGCGGGGTTACAGATACGCAGTATTTT
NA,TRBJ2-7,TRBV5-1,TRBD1,CASSADRDEQYF,TGCGCCAGCAGCGCGGACAGGGACGAGCAGTACTTC
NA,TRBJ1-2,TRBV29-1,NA,CSVLLQRTNYGYTF,TGCAGCGTTCTCCTACAGCGGACTAACTATGGCTACACCTTC
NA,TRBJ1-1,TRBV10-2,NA,CASSVGGHTEAFF,TGCGCCAGCAGTGTCGGCGGCCACACTGAAGCTTTCTTT
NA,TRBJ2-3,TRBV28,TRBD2,CASSPPRGLAQYF,TGTGCCAGCAGCCCCCCAAGGGGACTAGCGCAGTATTTT
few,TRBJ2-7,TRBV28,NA,CASSPFSGSEQYF,TGTGCCAGCAGTCCATTCAGCGGATCTGAGCAGTACTTC
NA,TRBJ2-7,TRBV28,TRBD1,CASSDTSGGRYNEQYF,TGTGCCAGCAGTGATACTTCAGGGGGAAGGTACAACGAGCAGTACTTC
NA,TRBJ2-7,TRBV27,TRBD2,CASRLAGVAYEQYF,TGTGCCAGCAGACTAGCGGGAGTGGCCTACGAGCAGTACTTC
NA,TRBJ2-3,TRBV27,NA,CASSSDKTVSTDTQYF,TGTGCCAGCAGTTCAGATAAGACAGTATCCACAGATACGCAGTATTTT
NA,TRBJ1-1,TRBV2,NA,CASELVARPTEAFF,TGTGCCAGCGAACTGGTGGCGAGGCCCACTGAAGCTTTCTTT
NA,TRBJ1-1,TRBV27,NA,CASSPFGKSEAFF,TGTGCCAGCAGTCCGTTCGGTAAGAGTGAAGCTTTCTTT
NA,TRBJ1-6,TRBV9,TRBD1,CASSIGQGRSYNSPLHF,TGTGCCAGCAGCATCGGACAGGGAAGGTCCTATAATTCACCCCTCCACTTT
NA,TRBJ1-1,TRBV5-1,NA,CASSLIGHPNTEAFF,TGCGCCAGCAGCTTGATCGGACACCCGAACACTGAAGCTTTCTTT
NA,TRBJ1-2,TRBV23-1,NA,CASSPHTGTACYGYTF,TGCGCCAGCAGCCCCCACACAGGGACCGCTTGCTATGGCTACACCTTC
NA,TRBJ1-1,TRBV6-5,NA,CASSYSMIGRNTEAFF,TGTGCCAGCAGTTACTCAATGATTGGGCGGAACACTGAAGCTTTCTTT
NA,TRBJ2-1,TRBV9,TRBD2,CASSVAGGPYEQFF,TGTGCCAGCAGCGTAGCGGGGGGGCCTTATGAGCAGTTCTTC
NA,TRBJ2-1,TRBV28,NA,CASSTGTYFNEQFF,TGTGCCAGCAGTACCGGGACTTACTTTAATGAGCAGTTCTTC
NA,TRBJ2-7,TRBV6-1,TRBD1,CATTPGTGNFGINF,TGTGCCACCACTCCCGGGACAGGGAATTTTGGTATCAACTTC
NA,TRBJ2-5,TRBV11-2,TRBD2,CASTQAGGPMGTQYF,TGTGCCAGCACCCAAGCGGGGGGGCCTATGGGGACCCAGTACTTC
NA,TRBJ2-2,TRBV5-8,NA,CASSLTGLVLTGELFF,TGTGCCAGCAGCCTTACGGGACTGGTTCTCACCGGGGAGCTGTTTTTT
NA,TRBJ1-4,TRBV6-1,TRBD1,CASRARQGRREKLFF,TGTGCCAGCAGGGCCCGACAGGGAAGAAGAGAAAAACTGTTTTTT
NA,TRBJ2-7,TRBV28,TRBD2,CASTPLAGAYEQYF,TGTGCCAGCACCCCATTAGCGGGGGCCTACGAGCAGTACTTC
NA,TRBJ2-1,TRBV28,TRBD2,CASSSNLAGADNEQFF,TGTGCCAGCAGTTCAAATTTAGCGGGGGCGGACAATGAGCAGTTCTTC
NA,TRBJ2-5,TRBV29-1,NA,CKRLGGETQYF,TGCAAAAGGCTGGGGGGAGAGACCCAGTACTTC
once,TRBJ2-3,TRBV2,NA,CASSEAAAGTDTQYF,TGTGCCAGCAGTGAAGCGGCAGCGGGCACAGATACGCAGTATTTT
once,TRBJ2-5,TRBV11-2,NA,CASSLAQGPQETQYF,TGTGCCAGCAGCTTAGCCCAGGGGCCTCAAGAGACCCAGTACTTC
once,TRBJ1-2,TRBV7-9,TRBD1,CASSRDRDNYGYTF,TGTGCCAGCAGCAGAGACAGGGACAACTATGGCTACACCTTC
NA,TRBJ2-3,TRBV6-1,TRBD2,CASSGLAGGLTDTQYF,TGTGCCAGCAGTGGACTAGCGGGGGGACTCACAGATACGCAGTATTTT
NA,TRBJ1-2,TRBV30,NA,CAWSAHYYGYTF,TGTGCCTGGAGTGCCCATTACTATGGCTACACCTTC
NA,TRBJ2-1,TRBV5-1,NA,CASSPKGGVKNNEQFF,TGCGCCAGCAGCCCAAAGGGGGGGGTAAAGAACAATGAGCAGTTCTTC
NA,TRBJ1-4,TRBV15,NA,CATSRSHLADEKLFF,TGTGCCACCAGCAGATCTCATCTGGCGGATGAAAAACTGTTTTTT
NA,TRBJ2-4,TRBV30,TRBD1,CAWSRQGGDIQYF,TGTGCCTGGAGTAGACAGGGGGGAGACATTCAGTACTTC
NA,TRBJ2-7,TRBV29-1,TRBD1,CSVEGGTGELYEQYF,TGCAGCGTTGAAGGCGGGACAGGAGAACTCTACGAGCAGTACTTC
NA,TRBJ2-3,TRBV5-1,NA,CASSPGSIRDTQYF,TGCGCCAGCAGCCCCGGGAGTATTAGGGATACGCAGTATTTT
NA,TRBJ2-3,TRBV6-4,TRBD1,CASSEGTGADTQYF,TGTGCCAGCAGTGAGGGCACAGGGGCAGATACGCAGTATTTT